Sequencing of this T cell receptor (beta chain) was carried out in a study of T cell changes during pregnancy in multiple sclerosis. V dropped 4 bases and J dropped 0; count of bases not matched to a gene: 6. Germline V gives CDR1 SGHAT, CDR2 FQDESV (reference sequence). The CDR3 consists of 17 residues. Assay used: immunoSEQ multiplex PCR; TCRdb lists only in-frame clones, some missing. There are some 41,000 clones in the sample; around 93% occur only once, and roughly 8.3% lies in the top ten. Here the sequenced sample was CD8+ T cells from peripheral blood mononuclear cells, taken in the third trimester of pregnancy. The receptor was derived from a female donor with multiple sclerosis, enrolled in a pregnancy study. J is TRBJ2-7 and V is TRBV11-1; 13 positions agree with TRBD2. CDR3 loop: CASSSGTSGTTSYEQYF. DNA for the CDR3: TGTGCCAGCAGCTCCGGGACTAGCGGGACCACCTCCTACGAGCAGTACTTC.